One T cell receptor (beta chain) is described in this entry. Its antigen is unidentified. This sample is drawn from a study of a mutant IDH1 vaccine in newly diagnosed glioma. Noted time point: week 11, during vaccination. It was 300 ug of mutant IDH1 20-mer peptide that made up each vaccine dose, given with topical imiquimod. V was clipped by 7 bases and J by 0 bases, with 16 bases between them. Germline V gives CDR1 MNHEY, CDR2 SMNVEV (reference sequence). This CDR3 is 16 amino acids long. Profiled with immunoSEQ multiplex PCR; TCRdb holds only in-frame clones, not every one. The sample has some 54,000 clones; roughly nine tenths are singletons.

The chain is built from TRBV27 and TRBJ1-5, with D perhaps TRBD1 (6 bases). The sequence came from a man aged 45 to 65 with glioma. The starting material was PBMCs, obtained from a glioma patient whose treatment included an IDH1 peptide vaccine. CDR3 residues: CASKTKGVYSNQPQHF. The CDR3 DNA reads as TGTGCCAGCAAGACTAAGGGGGTTTATAGCAATCAGCCCCAGCATTTT.